These 16 T cell receptor beta chains were sequenced from one sample in a study of post-analysis software for immune sequencing data. Findings and limits, study-wide: Among 5 or 6 TRBV segments more frequent in patients than controls were TRBV5-6, TRBV5-1 and TRBV20-1.

Unique-molecular-identifier-tagged TCR beta cDNA libraries were used. Each CDR3 protein is one row after TCRdb ran MiXCR on the PCR reads. This table has under 900,000 distinct CDR3 sequences, roughly half appearing once. Their cognate antigens are unknown. Source material: blood. The receptors were sampled from a girl aged 10 to 17 with multiple sclerosis.

This clonotype turned up a few times. CDR3 nucleotides: TGCAGCGTTAACAGGGGGCCTATCGAGACCCAGTACTTC. Its protein is CSVNRGPIETQYF. The rearrangement joins TRBV29-1 to TRBJ2-4; 9 positions agree with TRBD1. The J call may be in error: the DNA end matches TRBJ2-5 better. The CDR3 sequence is 13 residues long. CDR1 and CDR2 from the germline V gene are SQVTM and ANQGSEA.

The chain joins TRBV12-3 or TRBV12-4 to TRBJ1-5, with no clear D. Trimming removed 8 bases at V and 5 bases at J, with 4 bases between. The CDR3 length is 10 residues. The CDR3 reads CASGDQPQHF. The DNA of the CDR3 is TGTGCCAGCGGGGATCAGCCCCAGCATTTT.

The CDR3 DNA reads as TGTGCCAGCAGCTTATCCGGGACAGGGGGCCCTGAGCAGTTCTTC. Residues: CASSLSGTGGPEQFF. The V and J genes are TRBV7-9 and TRBJ2-1, with TRBD1 matching over 12 bases. V was clipped by 2 bases and J by 9 bases; unmatched bases: 5. The germline V gene encodes CDR1 SEHNR and CDR2 FQNEAQ (reference sequence). This CDR3 is built from 15 residues.

V is TRBV7-2 and J is TRBJ2-3, with 11 bases fitting TRBD2. The CDR3 extends over 17 amino acids. V lost 5 bases and J lost 1; bases outside the gene matches: 8. Per germline, CDR1 SGHTA and CDR2 FQGNSA. CDR3 nucleotides: TGTGCCAGCAGCCGACGGACTAGCGGGTACCGCACAGATACGCAGTATTTT. Its protein product is CASSRRTSGYRTDTQYF. Looking up the rest from reference TRBV7-2 and TRBJ2-3 gives the full variable domain: GAGVSQSPSNKVTEKGKDVELRCDPISGHTALYWYRQSLGQGLEFLIYFQGNSAPDKSGLPSDRFSAERTGGSVSTLTIQRTQQEDSAVYLCASSRRTSGYRTDTQYFGPGTRLTVL.

This chain links TRBV6-5 with TRBJ2-1, with TRBD2 identical over 8 bases. The J segment lost 4 bases and the V segment lost 4 bases, leaving 12 bases of the junction unmatched. Germline-derived CDR1 and CDR2 are MNHEY and SVGAGI. The CDR3 spans 17 residues. The CDR3 loop reads CASSSQRISGTYNEQFF. DNA of the CDR3: TGTGCCAGCAGTTCACAGAGGATTAGCGGGACTTACAATGAGCAGTTCTTC.

The chain couples TRBV7-8 to TRBJ2-5, with a tentative D call TRBD1 (6 bases). The J call may be in error: the DNA end matches TRBJ2-7 better. The germline CDR1 and CDR2 sequences are SGHVS and FQNEAQ. The CDR3 consists of 14 residues. The CDR3 is CASSPGQWGHEQYF. The CDR3 nucleotides read TGTGCCAGCAGTCCAGGACAGTGGGGCCACGAGCAGTACTTC.

V is TRBV20-1 and J is TRBJ2-1, with D perhaps TRBD2 (5 bases). V was pared by 4 bases and J by 2 bases, with 12 bases between. The CDR3 spans 14 residues. Germline-derived CDR1 and CDR2 are DFQATT and SNEGSKA (reference sequence). The CDR3 sequence: CSAMITGTYNEQFF. The CDR3 region has the DNA TGCAGTGCTATGATAACGGGAACCTACAATGAGCAGTTCTTC.

Only a few counts were recorded for this clonotype. The rearrangement uses TRBV24-1 and TRBJ1-2, with no clear D. From germline, CDR1 is KGHDR and CDR2 SFDVKD. The CDR3 extends over 17 amino acids. With 4 bases removed from V and 4 bases from J, the gap between germline ends came to 21 bases. The DNA for the CDR3 is TGTGCCACCAGTGACGACCCCCCGGGATCAAAGTCCTATGGCTACACCTTC. Translated: CATSDDPPGSKSYGYTF.

This clonotype came up a few times. The chain uses TRBV6-5 and TRBJ2-1; the match to TRBD2 covers 7 bases. Germline CDR1 reads MNHEY; CDR2 reads SVGAGI. V trimming: 2 bases; J trimming: 9 bases; junction bases outside the gene matches: 7. This CDR3 spans 14 amino acids. The CDR3: CASSYGRASVEQFF. The CDR3, as DNA: TGTGCCAGCAGTTACGGGAGGGCCTCTGTTGAGCAGTTCTTC.

The chain recombines TRBV7-6 with TRBJ2-7; 9 bases fit TRBD2. The CDR3 sequence is 15 residues long. Germline values: CDR1 SGHVS, CDR2 FNYEAQ. V lost 4 bases and J lost 1; bases outside the gene matches: 5. CDR3 DNA sequence: TGTGCCAGCAGCTCGTTAGCGGGGGAGTCCTACGAGCAGTACTTC. Protein: CASSSLAGESYEQYF.

This chain links TRBV6-1 with TRBJ2-3; no reliable D call. Trimming left V 6 bases short and J 2 bases short, with 21 bases between. The length of the CDR3 is 17 residues. Germline CDR1 reads MNHNS; CDR2 reads SASEGT. The chain's CDR3 is CASSLPTARLVTDTQYF. DNA of the CDR3: TGTGCCAGCAGCCTCCCCACAGCTAGGCTAGTCACAGATACGCAGTATTTT.

CDR3 region: CAISEIQGHEQYF. The CDR3 nucleotides read TGTGCCATCAGTGAAATACAGGGCCACGAGCAGTACTTC. The V call is TRBV10-3, the J call TRBJ2-5; D is perhaps TRBD1 (6 bases). The DNA end is more similar to TRBJ2-7, so the J call may be wrong. CDR3 length: 13 amino acids. Germline CDR1 and CDR2: ENHRY and SYGVKD.

V and J are TRBV20-1 and TRBJ2-7; D remains ambiguous. Trimming took off 1 base at V and 3 bases at J, with 13 bases between the two ends. Germline V CDR1 and CDR2: DFQATT, SNEGSKA (reference sequence). CDR3 size: 14 residues. CDR3 nucleotide sequence: TGCAGTGCTAGAGGGTCGTCTACTAACTACGAGCAGTACTTC. Translating gives CSARGSSTNYEQYF.

The chain is built from TRBV7-2 and TRBJ1-2, with 11 nucleotides matching TRBD1. Trimming took 4 bases from V and 2 from J; bases not matched to a gene: 0. This CDR3 is 14 amino acids long. The V gene's germline CDR1 is SGHTA and CDR2 FQGNSA. Written as DNA, the CDR3 is TGTGCCAGCAGCTGGACAGGGGGCAACTATGGCTACACCTTC. This translates into CASSWTGGNYGYTF.

The J gene is TRBJ2-7, the V gene TRBV9; tentative D call: TRBD1 (6 bases). CDR3 length equals 14 residues. V lost 0 bases and J lost 6, with 13 bases in between. CDR1 is SGDLS and CDR2 is YYNGEE in the germline V gene. CDR3 in amino acids: CASSVAWEGGEQYF. In DNA, the CDR3 is TGTGCCAGCAGCGTAGCTTGGGAAGGGGGCGAGCAGTACTTC. Based on the CDR3 plus reference TRBV9 and TRBJ2-7, the full variable domain is DSGVTQTPKHLITATGQRVTLRCSPRSGDLSVYWYQQSLDQGLQFLIQYYNGEERAKGNILERFSAQQFPDLHSELNLSSLELGDSALYFCASSVAWEGGEQYFGPGTRLTVT.

V gene TRBV20-1 combines with J gene TRBJ1-6, with 9 bases that match TRBD1. V lost 6 bases and J lost 9; bases outside the gene matches: 9. The CDR3 has 14 residues. CDR1 and CDR2 from the germline V gene are DFQATT and SNEGSKA (reference sequence). The CDR3 sequence is CSALQDRGRSPLHF. Written as DNA, the CDR3 is TGCAGTGCGCTACAGGACAGGGGTCGTTCACCCCTCCACTTT.